The 28 T cell receptor beta chains reported below all come from one sample, sequenced in a study of tumor-infiltrating lymphocytes in localized non-small cell lung cancer. Repertoires were generated with immunoSEQ multiplex PCR, while TCRdb's copy carries only in-frame clones and drops some. The sample has 10,000 or so clones; around 77% are singletons. Sequencing was done on a sample of uninvolved lung tissue not adjacent to the tumor. The receptor set was obtained from a human donor with non-small cell lung cancer.

By frequency in the sample, this clone is medium-sized. The V and J genes are TRBV2 and TRBJ1-2; tentatively, D is TRBD1 (6 bases). V was shortened by 9 bases and J by 3 bases, with 11 bases between the two germline ends. Germline CDR1 and CDR2: SNHLY and FYNNEI. The CDR3 runs to 12 residues. CDR3 loop: CASRGKYYGYTF. The CDR3 bases are TGTGCCAGTAGGGGGAAATACTATGGCTACACCTTC.

The rearrangement joins TRBV2 to TRBJ1-4; D gene uncertain. Germline CDR1 reads SNHLY; CDR2 reads FYNNEI. The CDR3 spans 15 residues. Trimming pared 4 bases from V and 1 base from J, leaving 10 bases between. CDR3 protein: CASSGLAGTNEKLFF. The CDR3 bases are TGTGCCAGCAGTGGATTAGCGGGAACTAATGAAAAACTGTTTTTT. Looking up the rest from reference TRBV2 and TRBJ1-4 gives the full variable domain: EPEVTQTPSHQVTQMGQEVILRCVPISNHLYFYWYRQILGQKVEFLVSFYNNEISEKSEIFDDQFSVERPDGSNFTLKIRSTKLEDSAMYFCASSGLAGTNEKLFFGSGTQLSVL.

V and J are TRBV5-6 and TRBJ2-5; possibly TRBD1 for D (5 bases). From germline, CDR1 is SGHDT and CDR2 YYEEEE. The CDR3 runs to 14 residues. V shed 3 bases and J shed 3 bases, with 12 bases lying between them. The CDR3 loop reads CASSWQGKEETQYF. Written as DNA, the CDR3 is TGTGCCAGCAGCTGGCAGGGCAAGGAAGAGACCCAGTACTTC.

This chain links TRBV6-5 with TRBJ1-1; tentatively, D is TRBD1 (6 bases). This CDR3 comprises 13 residues. Germline loops: CDR1 MNHEY, CDR2 SVGAGI. Trimming pared 2 bases from V and 5 bases from J, leaving 9 bases between. The CDR3 here is CASSYGGRTEAFF. CDR3 DNA sequence: TGTGCCAGCAGTTACGGGGGCCGGACTGAAGCTTTCTTT.

The chain uses TRBV28 and TRBJ1-2; TRBD1 matches 7 bases. Germline loops: CDR1 MDHEN, CDR2 SYDVKM. The ends lost 4 bases at V and 3 bases at J; junction bases unmatched: 5. The CDR3 consists of 14 residues. DNA for the CDR3: TGTGCCAGCAGTTACGGCGGGACAGACTATGGCTACACCTTC. Translating it yields CASSYGGTDYGYTF.

The V gene is TRBV5-8, the J gene TRBJ2-7; D tentatively reads TRBD1 or TRBD2 (5 bases each). Trimming stripped 0 bases from V and 10 bases from J, with 8 bases between. Germline V lookup: CDR1 SGHTS, CDR2 YDEGEE. This CDR3 region has 11 residues. CDR3 DNA: TGTGCCAGCAGCTTGGCGGGGCGCCAGTACTTC. Translated, it gives CASSLAGRQYF.

The rearrangement links TRBV11-3 to TRBJ2-3; TRBD2 aligns across 8 bases. The CDR3 is made up of 15 amino acids. With 2 bases clipped from V and 6 bases from J, the junction kept 7 bases outside the gene matches. Germline loops: CDR1 SGHNT, CDR2 YENEEA. Here the CDR3 DNA reads TGTGCCAGCAGCTTACAAGCGGGGGACCGGGATACGCAGTATTTT. Translated: CASSLQAGDRDTQYF.

CDR3 sequence: CASSEKGYIDTAPHLGQYF. The CDR3 nucleotides are TGTGCCAGCAGTGAAAAAGGATATATAGATACAGCCCCCCACCTCGGGCAGTACTTC. The rearrangement links TRBV6-1 to TRBJ2-7; D unclear. This CDR3 comprises 19 residues. V was shortened by 2 bases and J by 9 bases, with 32 bases between the two germline ends. CDR1 and CDR2 from the germline V gene are MNHNS and SASEGT.

Points on this clone: At the DNA level, this CDR3 is encoded by other sequences in the same sample as well. In nucleotides, the CDR3 is TGTGCCAGCATTCTGACTGGCGGTAATGAAAAACTGTTTTTT. This codes for CASILTGGNEKLFF. V is TRBV6-1 and J is TRBJ1-4, with D unclear. V was clipped by 7 bases and J by 4 bases, with 13 bases between them. The CDR3 extends over 14 amino acids. The germline CDR1 and CDR2 sequences are MNHNS and SASEGT.

Relative to its sample, this clone is medium-sized. The chain is built from TRBV19 and TRBJ2-5; 10 bases map to TRBD1. V dropped 5 bases and J dropped 3; count of bases not matched to a gene: 0. CDR3 size: 13 residues. Germline-derived CDR1 and CDR2 are LNHDA and SQIVND (reference sequence). The CDR3 loop reads CASSGTGEETQYF. CDR3 nucleotide sequence: TGTGCCAGTAGTGGGACAGGGGAAGAGACCCAGTACTTC.

This clone was counted between two and nine times. The V call is TRBV11-2, the J call TRBJ1-6; TRBD1 agrees at 8 bases. Per germline, CDR1 SGHAT and CDR2 FQNNGV. This CDR3 comprises 16 residues. With V trimmed by 5 bases and J by 8 bases, 11 bases remained unmatched. CDR3 region: CASSLRDRRIYSPLHF. The CDR3 DNA sequence: TGTGCCAGCAGCCTACGGGACAGGCGTATTTATTCACCCCTCCACTTT.

The chain has TRBV5-6 and TRBJ2-1; D uncertain. Trimming stripped 1 base from V and 6 bases from J, with 20 bases between. The germline V gene has CDR1 SGHDT and CDR2 YYEEEE. There are 17 residues in the CDR3. The CDR3 nucleotides are TGTGCCAGCAGCTTGACGTTTGGGTTGGGGTCTCTCAATGAGCAGTTCTTC. This translates into CASSLTFGLGSLNEQFF.

V usage is TRBV5-1 and J usage is TRBJ1-4, with TRBD1 matching 8 bases. V was pared by 5 bases and J by 10 bases, with 10 bases of the junction left unmatched. The CDR3 sequence is 14 residues long. Per the germline V gene, CDR1 is SGHRS and CDR2 is YFSETQ. This CDR3 is CASRADREVGKLFF. The CDR3 nucleotides read TGCGCCAGCAGGGCGGACAGGGAAGTAGGAAAACTGTTTTTT.

The V and J genes are TRBV7-2 and TRBJ1-2; 7 nucleotides line up with TRBD1. V dropped 4 bases and J dropped 7; count of bases not matched to a gene: 9. The CDR3 covers 14 residues. Germline CDR1 is SGHTA and CDR2 is FQGNSA. CDR3 sequence: CASSSYDRVGGYTF. Here the CDR3 DNA reads TGTGCCAGCAGCTCCTACGACAGGGTGGGTGGCTACACCTTC.

This clone is categorized as medium-sized (0.01 to 0.1%). This chain joins TRBV18 and TRBJ2-7; D is perhaps TRBD2 (6 bases). Trimming removed 6 bases from V and 4 bases from J, with 13 bases in between. Germline loops: CDR1 KGHSH, CDR2 LQKENI. The CDR3 sequence is 13 residues long. In nucleotides, the CDR3 is TGTGCCAGCTCGGGGCGGGGAGCTTACGAGCAGTACTTC. It codes for CASSGRGAYEQYF.

The chain links TRBV9 to TRBJ2-3; D is possibly TRBD2 (7 bases). The CDR3 length is 15 residues. The V gene's germline CDR1 is SGDLS and CDR2 YYNGEE. V was pared by 0 bases and J by 0 bases, with 8 bases between. The CDR3 nucleotides are TGTGCCAGCAGCGTAGGGGGGGGCAGCACAGATACGCAGTATTTT. Protein sequence: CASSVGGGSTDTQYF.

The rearrangement uses TRBV6-1 and TRBJ2-7; D perhaps matches TRBD2 (6 bases). Germline V gene data show CDR1 as MNHNS and CDR2 as SASEGT. V was pared by 1 base and J by 1 base, with 14 bases between. CDR3 length equals 16 residues. Here the CDR3 DNA reads TGTGCCAGCAGTGAAGGAAGGGGACTGGGGTCCTACGAGCAGTACTTC. Encoded protein: CASSEGRGLGSYEQYF.

A single count supports this clone. The chain links TRBV11-2 to TRBJ2-1, with TRBD2 as a possible D gene (6 bases). The CDR3 sequence is 12 residues long. Trimming pared 0 bases from V and 10 bases from J, leaving 7 bases between. Germline lookup yields CDR1 SGHAT and CDR2 FQNNGV. Written as DNA, the CDR3 is TGTGCCAGCAGCTTAGATGGGGGGGAGCAGTTCTTC. Translating it yields CASSLDGGEQFF. The full variable domain, with the rest looked up from reference TRBV11-2 and TRBJ2-1, is EAGVAQSPRYKIIEKRQSVAFWCNPISGHATLYWYQQILGQGPKLLIQFQNNGVVDDSQLPKDRFSAERLKGVDSTLKIQPAKLEDSAVYLCASSLDGGEQFFGPGTRLTVL.

V usage is TRBV11-2 and J usage is TRBJ2-5; 8 bases agree with TRBD2. The CDR3 totals 14 residues. CDR1 SGHAT and CDR2 FQNNGV come from the germline V gene. V trimming: 6 bases; J trimming: 5 bases; junction bases outside the gene matches: 8. DNA for the CDR3: TGTGCCAGCAGATTGGGTGCGGGGGGTGAGACCCAGTACTTC. Amino acid sequence: CASRLGAGGETQYF. Filled out from reference TRBV11-2 and TRBJ2-5, the complete variable domain reads EAGVAQSPRYKIIEKRQSVAFWCNPISGHATLYWYQQILGQGPKLLIQFQNNGVVDDSQLPKDRFSAERLKGVDSTLKIQPAKLEDSAVYLCASRLGAGGETQYFGPGTRLLVL.

The chain links TRBV5-6 to TRBJ2-7, with a possible D match to TRBD2 (5 bases). Germline loops: CDR1 SGHDT, CDR2 YYEEEE. This CDR3 is 14 amino acids long. Trimming pared 4 bases from V and 6 bases from J, leaving 17 bases between. The CDR3 nucleotides are TGTGCCAGCAGCCCCGCCGGGGTCCTTCGCGAGCAGTACTTC. Amino acid sequence: CASSPAGVLREQYF.

By share, this clone ranks as medium-sized. V gene TRBV19 combines with J gene TRBJ1-1, with D uncertain. There are 13 residues in the CDR3. Trimming removed 6 bases at V and 1 base at J, with 9 bases between. CDR1 LNHDA and CDR2 SQIVND come from the germline V gene (reference sequence). The CDR3 spells CASSPGKNTEAFF. CDR3 DNA sequence: TGTGCCAGTAGCCCGGGTAAGAACACTGAAGCTTTCTTT.

A word on this clone: The same CDR3 can be traced to other DNA sequences in this sample. The rearrangement joins TRBV27 to TRBJ2-5; 10 bases fit TRBD2. The CDR3 runs to 14 residues. In germline, CDR1 is MNHEY, CDR2 SMNVEV (reference sequence). The junction had 6 bases not matched to a gene; V was cut back by 6 bases and J by 5 bases. CDR3 nucleotide sequence: TGTGCCAGCAGGCCAGCGGGGGGGCGGGAGACCCAGTACTTC. Its translation: CASRPAGGRETQYF.

The DNA for the CDR3 is TGTGCCAGCACACTAGCGGGGGGGGTCACAGATACGCAGTATTTT. It is translated as CASTLAGGVTDTQYF. The chain has TRBV2 and TRBJ2-3; 13 bases align to TRBD2. Trimming at V came to 7 bases and at J to 2 bases, leaving 3 bases not matched to a gene. This CDR3 comprises 15 residues. Germline values: CDR1 SNHLY, CDR2 FYNNEI.

V and J are TRBV19 and TRBJ1-6; 8 nucleotides align to TRBD1. Unmatched junction bases numbered 11, after V lost 6 bases and J lost 7 bases. Germline CDR1 is LNHDA and CDR2 is SQIVND (reference sequence). The CDR3 extends over 16 amino acids. The CDR3 loop reads CASSARTGSPNSPLHF. In DNA form, the CDR3 reads TGTGCCAGTAGCGCTCGGACAGGGAGTCCGAATTCACCCCTCCACTTT.

This chain connects TRBV28 to TRBJ2-3, with D possibly matching TRBD2 (6 bases). Trimming removed 2 bases at V and 1 base at J, with 13 bases between. This CDR3 comprises 16 residues. Germline CDR1 MDHEN, CDR2 SYDVKM. The CDR3 spells CASSLGRTRGTDTQYF. For the CDR3, the DNA is TGTGCCAGCAGTTTAGGGAGGACGCGGGGCACAGATACGCAGTATTTT.

The V and J genes are TRBV2 and TRBJ2-7; D ambiguous. The CDR3 loop spans 14 amino acids. The germline V gene has CDR1 SNHLY and CDR2 FYNNEI. Deletions cut 6 bases from V and 1 base from J, with 13 bases between. CDR3 sequence (DNA): TGTGCCAGCAGCGGAAAGACACGATCCTACGAGCAGTACTTC. This encodes CASSGKTRSYEQYF.

This clone occurred a few times. The chain has TRBV7-6 and TRBJ1-4; D call uncertain. Germline loops: CDR1 SGHVS, CDR2 FNYEAQ. The CDR3 loop spans 14 amino acids. V gave up 2 bases and J gave up 5 bases, with 9 bases separating them. CDR3: CASSLSSQNEKLFF. The CDR3, as DNA: TGTGCCAGCAGCTTAAGCAGCCAAAATGAAAAACTGTTTTTT. Using reference TRBV7-6 and TRBJ1-4 for the parts outside the CDR3, the full variable domain is GAGVSQSPRYKVTKRGQDVALRCDPISGHVSLYWYRQALGQGPEFLTYFNYEAQQDKSGLPNDRFSAERPEGSISTLTIQRTEQRDSAMYRCASSLSSQNEKLFFGSGTQLSVL.

CDR3 sequence: CASREGAGGNTEAFF. For the CDR3, the DNA is TGTGCCAGCAGAGAGGGGGCAGGGGGGAACACTGAAGCTTTCTTT. The chain couples TRBV6-1 to TRBJ1-1; 7 bases fit TRBD1. The V and J ends lost 6 bases and 1 base, in that order; junction bases with no gene match: 8. This CDR3 comprises 15 residues. The germline V gene has CDR1 MNHNS and CDR2 SASEGT.